What follows describes a single TCR beta chain. The data derive from a study of control samples from healthy donors and cancer patients. TCRdb's table, derived via immunoSEQ multiplex PCR, lists solely in-frame clones and lacks some. There are 90,000 to 100,000 clones in the sample; around 80% occur only once, and approximately 10% lies in the top ten. From germline, CDR1 is LNHNV and CDR2 YYDKDF (reference sequence). This CDR3 has 16 amino acids. The trim removed 1 base at V and 7 bases at J, leaving 11 bases unmatched. The source material was blood. The sequence came from a woman between 25 and 40 years old in good health. The genes are TRBV15 and TRBJ2-3; 7 bases line up with TRBD1. CDR3 residues: CATSRVKTGIGYTQYF. The CDR3 DNA reads TGTGCCACCAGCAGAGTTAAGACAGGGATAGGATATACGCAGTATTTT.